The 18 T cell receptor beta chains below come from one sample, sequenced in a study of T cells in localized non-small cell lung cancer. The table came from immunoSEQ multiplex PCR; TCRdb's copy has only in-frame clones and leaves some out. In the table there are 45,000 to 60,000 clones, around 80% of which are singletons. Specimen: PBMCs, collected before any cancer treatment. The receptors were sampled from a woman aged 35-75 years with stage II lung adenocarcinoma.

The V and J genes are TRBV6-6 and TRBJ1-1, with D possibly being TRBD1 (6 bases). The V gene lost 6 bases and the J gene lost 1 base, with 12 bases spanning the gap. The CDR3 consists of 14 residues. Germline values: CDR1 MNHNY, CDR2 SVGAGI (reference sequence). CDR3 amino acids: CASSLGARNTEAFF. CDR3 nucleotides: TGTGCCAGCAGCTTGGGGGCGCGGAACACTGAAGCTTTCTTT.

There are a few counts of this clone. The chain employs TRBV29-1 and TRBJ2-1, with TRBD1 matching over 9 bases. This CDR3 comprises 15 residues. Trimming at V came to 6 bases and at J to 8 bases, leaving 14 bases not matched to a gene. Per germline, CDR1 SQVTM and CDR2 ANQGSEA. In nucleotides, the CDR3 is TGCAGCGTGCCCTCCACGGGACAGGGAATTTATGAGCAGTTCTTC. This translates into CSVPSTGQGIYEQFF.

This clone was seen a few times. This chain links TRBV7-9 with TRBJ1-2; maybe TRBD1 (6 bases). CDR3 length: 14 residues. CDR1 SEHNR and CDR2 FQNEAQ come from the germline V gene (reference sequence). V was trimmed by 5 bases and J by 6 bases, leaving 16 bases between them. The CDR3 nucleotides are TGTGCCAGCAGCCGAGCAGGGGAAGCGGATGGCTACACCTTC. This sequence encodes CASSRAGEADGYTF. Together with reference TRBV7-9 and TRBJ1-2, the CDR3 gives the full variable domain: DTGVSQNPRHKITKRGQNVTFRCDPISEHNRLYWYRQTLGQGPEFLTYFQNEAQLEKSRLLSDRFSAERPKGSFSTLEIQRTEQGDSAMYLCASSRAGEADGYTFGSGTRLTVV.

The V call is TRBV7-8, the J call TRBJ2-2; 14 bases are a match to TRBD2. The ends lost 5 bases at V and 3 bases at J; junction bases unmatched: 8. The CDR3 extends over 18 amino acids. The V gene's germline CDR1 is SGHVS and CDR2 FQNEAQ. The CDR3 nucleotides are TGTGCCAGCAGCAGGGGGACTAGCGGGGGAGCCTACACCGGGGAGCTGTTTTTT. It encodes CASSRGTSGGAYTGELFF.

The genes are TRBV19 and TRBJ1-3; D is possibly TRBD1 (5 bases). The CDR3 totals 15 residues. V gave up 6 bases and J gave up 0 bases, with 12 bases separating them. The germline gives CDR1 LNHDA, CDR2 SQIVND (reference sequence). In DNA form, the CDR3 reads TGTGCCAGTAGCCCGGGGACTTACTCTGGAAACACCATATATTTT. It specifies CASSPGTYSGNTIYF.

The rearrangement links TRBV4-1 to TRBJ1-5; D is unclear. This CDR3 spans 16 amino acids. Germline CDR1 and CDR2: MGHRA and YSYEKL. Trimming stripped 0 bases from V and 2 bases from J, with 11 bases between. CDR3 in amino acids: CASSQERFSGNQPQHF. The CDR3 coding sequence is TGCGCCAGCAGCCAAGAAAGGTTTTCGGGCAATCAGCCCCAGCATTTT.

V usage is TRBV18 and J usage is TRBJ1-5, with 8 bases matching TRBD1. The V gene end was trimmed by 2 bases and the J gene end by 4 bases; junction bases not matched to a gene: 4. The germline V gene has CDR1 KGHSH and CDR2 LQKENI. The CDR3 is 15 residues long. The CDR3 coding sequence is TGTGCCAGCTCACCAGCGACAGGGGCAAATCAGCCCCAGCATTTT. This encodes CASSPATGANQPQHF.

This clone was seen a few times. J is TRBJ1-1 and V is TRBV4-2; the D is unclear. This CDR3 spans 14 amino acids. CDR1 and CDR2 from the germline V gene are LGHNA and YNFKEQ. V was cut by 0 bases and J by 0 bases, with 5 bases left in between. The CDR3 region is CASSQDIVNTEAFF. CDR3 coding DNA: TGTGCCAGCAGCCAAGATATAGTGAACACTGAAGCTTTCTTT.

This clone was detected once. This chain connects TRBV29-1 to TRBJ2-1; 8 nucleotides agree with TRBD1. The length of the CDR3 is 15 residues. The germline V gene has CDR1 SQVTM and CDR2 ANQGSEA. With V trimmed by 3 bases and J by 3 bases, 7 bases remained unmatched. The CDR3 nucleotides read TGCAGCGTTGACCGGACAGGGTCTGGCTACAATGAGCAGTTCTTC. As protein: CSVDRTGSGYNEQFF.

A single count supports this clone. The chain recombines TRBV4-3 with TRBJ2-3; 12 bases fit TRBD2. The CDR3 extends over 19 amino acids. V trimming: 0 bases; J trimming: 0 bases; junction bases outside the gene matches: 7. Germline assignment: CDR1 LGHNA and CDR2 YSLEER. The CDR3 loop is CASSQDAASGGASTDTQYF. For the CDR3, the DNA is TGCGCCAGCAGCCAAGACGCGGCTAGCGGGGGGGCTAGCACAGATACGCAGTATTTT.

This chain connects TRBV7-3 to TRBJ1-1, with 7 nucleotides matching TRBD1. CDR3 length: 13 residues. Losses at the gene ends were 3 bases for V and 8 bases for J; bases not matched to a gene: 6. From germline, CDR1 is SGHTA and CDR2 FQGTGA. CDR3: CASSFSSGQEAFF. The CDR3 DNA sequence: TGTGCCAGCAGCTTTTCCTCGGGACAGGAAGCTTTCTTT.

This clone was detected once. The J gene is TRBJ2-7, the V gene TRBV18; 7 nucleotides line up with TRBD2. Germline CDR1 KGHSH, CDR2 LQKENI. This CDR3 has 15 amino acids. Trimming removed 2 bases from V and 0 bases from J; junction bases left unmatched: 4. The CDR3 DNA sequence: TGTGCCAGCTCACCAAAAGGGACTACCTCCTACGAGCAGTACTTC. Its translation is CASSPKGTTSYEQYF.

The chain employs TRBV2 and TRBJ1-1; TRBD1 might be the D (5 bases). This CDR3 has 14 amino acids. The V end was cut by 7 bases, the J end by 1 base, with 13 bases between. Germline-derived CDR1 and CDR2 are SNHLY and FYNNEI. For the CDR3, the DNA is TGTGCCAGCACCCTAAAGGGGTGGAACACTGAAGCTTTCTTT. Translating it yields CASTLKGWNTEAFF.

Here the CDR3 DNA reads TGTGCCAGCAGTTACTCGGATGTTGATGGCTACACCTTC. This codes for CASSYSDVDGYTF. The chain uses TRBV6-6 and TRBJ1-2; unclear D gene. V lost 0 bases and J 6 bases, leaving 8 bases between the germline ends. The CDR3 runs to 13 residues. Germline values: CDR1 MNHNY, CDR2 SVGAGI (reference sequence).

This clone was counted a single time. V gene TRBV9 combines with J gene TRBJ2-1; D gene ambiguous. CDR1 is SGDLS, CDR2 YYNGEE, per germline. The CDR3 contains 14 residues. V was clipped by 0 bases and J by 4 bases, with 8 bases between them. The CDR3 region has the DNA TGTGCCAGCAGCGTAGATAAAGGTTACAATGAGCAGTTCTTC. Translated: CASSVDKGYNEQFF.

The gene calls are TRBV28 and TRBJ1-2; no firm D call. V was cut by 7 bases and J by 5 bases, with 20 bases left in between. CDR3 length: 15 residues. The V gene's germline CDR1 is MDHEN and CDR2 SYDVKM. CDR3 coding DNA: TGTGCCAGCAATCCCTCAAGTTTGGGGTATTATGGCTACACCTTC. Protein product: CASNPSSLGYYGYTF.

This rearrangement joins TRBV28 to TRBJ2-7; either TRBD1 or TRBD2 may fit D (6 bases each). Germline V gene lookup returns CDR1 MDHEN and CDR2 SYDVKM. CDR3 size: 16 residues. V shed 5 bases and J shed 0 bases, with 17 bases lying between them. The CDR3 DNA is TGTGCCAGCAGTCCCCCGGGGGCTCGGGGCTCCTACGAGCAGTACTTC. Protein sequence: CASSPPGARGSYEQYF. The variable domain in full, with the rest retrieved from reference TRBV28 and TRBJ2-7, is DVKVTQSSRYLVKRTGEKVFLECVQDMDHENMFWYRQDPGLGLRLIYFSYDVKMKEKGDIPEGYSVSREKKERFSLILESASTNQTSMYLCASSPPGARGSYEQYFGPGTRLTVT.

This chain joins TRBV7-2 and TRBJ1-4, with D maybe TRBD1 (5 bases). CDR1 is SGHTA, CDR2 FQGNSA, per germline. V was shortened by 6 bases and J by 5 bases, with 16 bases between the two germline ends. The CDR3 runs 15 residues. The CDR3 bases are TGTGCCAGCAGGGGCCCGGGGACGGGGAATGAAAAACTGTTTTTT. This sequence encodes CASRGPGTGNEKLFF.